The 15 T cell receptor beta chains below all came from one sample that was sequenced in a study of technical replicates of blood from several donors (TCRdb year 2017). Library construction relied on the immunoSEQ multiplex PCR assay. Entries here come from immuneACCESS through TCRdb and include only in-frame sequences with V and J called. Some clones fail to appear in such tables; in the studies checked, an unresolved V gene covers under half of the shortfall, and the cause of the remainder is unknown. The sample data list some 50,000 clones, and around 95% of these were observed just once. In total, the top ten clones hold 0.2% to 0.25% of the sample. Sequenced material: T cells isolated from PBMCs. These receptors came from a human donor in good health.

The chain recombines TRBV6-5 with TRBJ2-7; 9 bases are a match to TRBD2. Germline V lookup: CDR1 MNHEY, CDR2 SVGAGI. J gave up 4 bases and V 2 bases, and 3 bases lay outside the gene matches. The CDR3 length is 14 residues. In DNA form, the CDR3 reads TGTGCCAGCAGTTACACCAGCGGGGGGTACGAGCAGTACTTC. Its protein is CASSYTSGGYEQYF.

The chain has TRBV6-5 and TRBJ2-7; D not certain. CDR3 length equals 15 residues. CDR1 is MNHEY, CDR2 SVGAGI, per germline. Trimming left V 2 bases short and J 3 bases short, with 14 bases between. CDR3 amino acids: CASSYRAAALYEQYF. CDR3 DNA sequence: TGTGCCAGCAGTTACCGAGCCGCTGCCCTCTACGAGCAGTACTTC.

The chain carries TRBV5-1 and TRBJ1-2; D is ambiguous. CDR1 SGHRS and CDR2 YFSETQ come from the germline V gene. The V end lost 7 bases, the J end lost 8 bases, and 15 bases lay between the germline ends. The length of the CDR3 is 12 residues. The CDR3 DNA sequence: TGCGCCAGCGGCGGAGAGGCGGGCGGCTACACCTTC. The encoded protein is CASGGEAGGYTF.

The V and J genes are TRBV7-9 and TRBJ1-2; D remains unclear. Germline V gene lookup returns CDR1 SEHNR and CDR2 FQNEAQ (reference sequence). Trimming removed 5 bases from V and 4 bases from J, with 8 bases in between. This CDR3 region has 12 residues. Here the CDR3 reads CASSQEGYGYTF. The CDR3 nucleotides read TGTGCCAGCAGCCAGGAGGGCTATGGCTACACCTTC.

This clone was detected once. The J gene is TRBJ1-1, the V gene TRBV29-1; 9 bases are shared with TRBD1. From germline, CDR1 is SQVTM and CDR2 ANQGSEA. This CDR3 comprises 14 residues. The junction had 8 bases not matched to a gene; V was cut back by 6 bases and J by 3 bases. The CDR3 region is CSVDGQGSDTEAFF. For the CDR3, the DNA is TGCAGCGTGGACGGACAGGGGTCGGACACTGAAGCTTTCTTT.

V usage is TRBV7-9 and J usage is TRBJ2-7, with TRBD2 identical over 14 bases. The length of the CDR3 is 16 residues. Per the germline V gene, CDR1 is SEHNR and CDR2 is FQNEAQ (reference sequence). V shed 5 bases and J 4 bases; nucleotides not matched to a gene: 7. CDR3 bases: TGTGCCAGCAGCGGACAGACTAGCGGGGGGGGGTACGAGCAGTACTTC. It codes for CASSGQTSGGGYEQYF.

V gene TRBV10-3 combines with J gene TRBJ1-1; D is uncertain. This CDR3 region has 15 residues. Germline lookup yields CDR1 ENHRY and CDR2 SYGVKD. Trimming pared 0 bases from V and 1 base from J, leaving 9 bases between. This CDR3 reads CAISESNTGNTEAFF. As DNA, the CDR3 is TGTGCCATCAGTGAGTCGAATACGGGGAACACTGAAGCTTTCTTT.

The genes are TRBV9 and TRBJ1-1, with 7 bases identical to TRBD1. The CDR3 sequence is 15 residues long. J lost 0 bases, V lost 4 bases, and 6 bases had no gene match. Germline V gene data show CDR1 as SGDLS and CDR2 as YYNGEE. CDR3 residues: CASSLRTGMNTEAFF. In DNA, the CDR3 is TGTGCCAGCAGCCTCCGGACAGGCATGAACACTGAAGCTTTCTTT.

V gene TRBV5-6 combines with J gene TRBJ1-2; no firm D call. V was shortened by 2 bases and J by 5 bases, with 13 bases between the two germline ends. Germline V CDR1 and CDR2: SGHDT, YYEEEE. This CDR3 spans 14 amino acids. The CDR3 sequence is CASSFPVTGYGYTF. In nucleotides, the CDR3 is TGTGCCAGCAGCTTCCCGGTCACGGGGTATGGCTACACCTTC.

The chain combines TRBV5-1 with TRBJ2-3; 9 nucleotides align to TRBD2. The CDR3 totals 16 residues. Per the germline V gene, CDR1 is SGHRS and CDR2 is YFSETQ. V gave up 4 bases and J gave up 6 bases; unmatched junction bases: 12. CDR3 nucleotide sequence: TGCGCCAGCAGCCTCGGGCCAGCGGGGGGTCGGGATACGCAGTATTTT. As protein: CASSLGPAGGRDTQYF.

Only a few counts were recorded for this clone. This chain joins TRBV5-4 and TRBJ1-6, with 8 bases matching TRBD1. Germline assignment: CDR1 SGHNT and CDR2 YYREEE (reference sequence). The CDR3 covers 14 residues. V was pared by 5 bases and J by 8 bases, with 6 bases of the junction left unmatched. Here the CDR3 reads CASSSGQEHSPLHF. The CDR3 DNA follows: TGTGCCAGCAGTTCGGGACAGGAACATTCACCCCTCCACTTT.

The CDR3 DNA sequence: TGTGCCAGCAGACCAGGGCCTGGAAACACCATATATTTT. Translation: CASRPGPGNTIYF. The chain carries TRBV28 and TRBJ1-3, with a weak D call TRBD1 (5 bases). The CDR3 totals 13 residues. Germline values: CDR1 MDHEN, CDR2 SYDVKM. V dropped 6 bases and J dropped 2 bases, with 8 bases sitting between them.

CDR3 in amino acids: CASSLLQEGEQYF. The CDR3 DNA follows: TGTGCCAGCAGTTTACTACAGGAGGGCGAGCAGTACTTC. The chain joins TRBV28 to TRBJ2-7, with TRBD2 as a possible D gene (6 bases). The CDR3 runs to 13 residues. V gave up 2 bases and J gave up 6 bases, with 11 bases separating them. Germline V lookup: CDR1 MDHEN, CDR2 SYDVKM.

This clone was observed a single time. V is TRBV5-1 and J is TRBJ1-2, with D possibly matching TRBD1 (6 bases). Deletions cut 2 bases from V and 8 bases from J, with 13 bases between. Germline CDR1 reads SGHRS; CDR2 reads YFSETQ. There are 13 residues in the CDR3. The CDR3 loop reads CASSFLRQEGYTF. In DNA, the CDR3 is TGCGCCAGCAGCTTCCTCCGACAGGAAGGCTACACCTTC.

V is TRBV11-3 and J is TRBJ2-1; tentatively, D is TRBD2 (6 bases). The CDR3 consists of 12 residues. Between the trimmed V and J ends, which lost 6 bases and 8 bases, there was a span of 11 bases. From germline, CDR1 is SGHNT and CDR2 YENEEA. The CDR3 here is CASSRRGDEQFF. The CDR3 DNA is TGTGCCAGCAGTCGGAGGGGTGATGAGCAGTTCTTC. Full variable domain (rest looked up from reference TRBV11-3 and TRBJ2-1): EAGVVQSPRYKIIEKKQPVAFWCNPISGHNTLYWYLQNLGQGPELLIRYENEEAVDDSQLPKDRFSAERLKGVDSTLKIQPAELGDSAVYLCASSRRGDEQFFGPGTRLTVL.